This paragraph reports one T cell receptor (beta chain). Its antigen remains unidentified. No clone much larger than this one lies a single base away; base qualities are absent. V is clipped by 4 bases and J by 7 bases, and the sequence between their germline boundaries is 10 bases long. The germline V gene (reference sequence) provides CDR1 DFQATT and CDR2 SNEGSKA. Taken from cysteine to phenylalanine, the CDR3 has 11 residues. The CDR3 DNA has 33 bases and is translated from base 1. Chronic pancreatitis pancreas tissue came from patients undergoing total pancreatectomy with islet autotransplantation (TPIAT). No known history of diabetes was present in the included chronic pancreatitis patients. For TCRbeta sequencing, genomic DNA was extracted directly from bulk pancreas tissue, without T cell sorting. Pancreas tissues from patients and organ donors were collected consecutively at two US centers.

The sample originates from a study of immune characteristics of hereditary and idiopathic chronic pancreatitis. For context, the study as a whole: Local immune cells and TCRbeta repertoires in the pancreas were profiled in this study for hereditary and idiopathic chronic pancreatitis, with control organ donor pancreases used for comparison. In total, 4 or 5 control pancreases, fewer than 10 hereditary chronic pancreatitis pancreases and roughly six idiopathic chronic pancreatitis pancreases underwent TCRbeta sequencing. Minimal in vitro experimental manipulation of pancreas-infiltrating T cells was the reason the gDNA-based approach was selected. On the study overall, not on this receptor specifically: The study did not include chronic pancreatitis caused by alcohol use. Numbers of productive TCR rearrangements correlated positively with disease severity scores among roughly 14 chronic pancreatitis patients. Because patient tissue could be obtained only at the time of TPIAT, differences in disease duration may have affected the immune findings. Significantly increased TCRbeta repertoire diversity and reduced clonality were observed in both chronic pancreatitis groups relative to controls. Differences in Vbeta-Jbeta gene family usage, including TRBV10, TRBV19, TRBV23 and TRBV5, were found between hereditary and idiopathic chronic pancreatitis.

Libraries were built with the immunoSEQ multiplex PCR assay. The TCRbeta CDR3 region and adjacent sequences were amplified and sequenced from pancreatic genomic DNA. On the authors' methods: Repertoire diversity was assessed as a mean normalized Shannon-Wiener index, together with productive clonality and counts of productive rearrangements. The nonparametric Mann-Whitney U test was used to compare repertoire metrics between controls and chronic pancreatitis. A clonotype counted as shared when its CDR3beta sequence had identical amino acid composition and length across subjects. What TCRdb holds here is the immuneACCESS table cut down to in-frame rearrangements. Part of the clones is not present; checked against another copy, under half of the missing clones reflect an unresolved V gene, and the others are unexplained. That table furnishes V, J and clone size, whereas the DNA furnished D and trimming. The sample yields just under 6,000 clones; approximately 70% were counted once. Of the sample, around 6.6% falls within the top ten clones.

The sample taken for sequencing was pancreas tissue with hereditary chronic pancreatitis. The TCR sequence derives from a human donor with chronic pancreatitis. The receptor chain draws on TRBV20-1 and TRBJ1-1; matching of 6 bases hints at TRBD1 as the D gene. CDR3 protein: CSAKGGGEAFF. The sequenced DNA is TGCAGTGCTAAAGGGGGGGGTGAAGCTTTCTTT.